This T cell receptor beta chain came from a study of cytomegalovirus exposure and HLA in healthy donors. Study-wide results and caveats: Presence/absence analyses treated sequencing depth as roughly uniform across donors. The study reported that TCR beta sequences accurately predicted HLA-A and HLA-B alleles in most subjects.

13 Jbeta primers and 60 Vbeta primers were used for the PCR. Clones were sequenced by immunoSEQ multiplex PCR, and TCRdb holds only the in-frame ones, with some missing. The sample has about 120,000 clones, 81% seen once. There are a few counts of this clone. The antigen is unknown. Sequenced material: PBMCs. The receptor was isolated from a woman between 40 and 55 years old in good health and CMV-seronegative.

CDR3 in amino acids: CASSSILQAEAFF. In nucleotides, the CDR3 is TGTGCCAGCAGTTCTATACTTCAGGCTGAAGCTTTCTTT. The V and J genes are TRBV6-5 and TRBJ1-1, with no clear D. Germline V gives CDR1 MNHEY, CDR2 SVGAGI. Trimming cost V 4 bases and J 6 bases, with 12 bases left between them. The CDR3 is made up of 13 amino acids.